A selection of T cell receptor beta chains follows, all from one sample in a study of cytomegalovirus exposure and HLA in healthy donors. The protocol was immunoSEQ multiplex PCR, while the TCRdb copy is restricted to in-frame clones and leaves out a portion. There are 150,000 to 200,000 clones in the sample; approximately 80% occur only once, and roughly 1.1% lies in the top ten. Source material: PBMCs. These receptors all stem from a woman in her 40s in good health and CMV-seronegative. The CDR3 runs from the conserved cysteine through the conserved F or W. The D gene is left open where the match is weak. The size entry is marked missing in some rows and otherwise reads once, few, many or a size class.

DNA: TGCGCCAGCAGCTTGACAGGGAATAACTATGGCTACACCTTC
CDR3: CASSLTGNNYGYTF
size: -
J: TRBJ1-2
D: -
V: TRBV5-1

DNA: TGTGCCAGCAGCCCAGGACAGGGGGCGGTGGACTACACCTTC
CDR3: CASSPGQGAVDYTF
size: few
J: TRBJ1-2
D: TRBD1
V: TRBV5-4

DNA: TGTGCCAGCAGTTACTCACGCGACTATAATCAGCCCCAGCATTTT
CDR3: CASSYSRDYNQPQHF
size: -
J: TRBJ1-5
D: -
V: TRBV6-5

DNA: TGTGCCAGCAGTCCTGGACAGAGCTCCTACAATGAGCAGTTCTTC
CDR3: CASSPGQSSYNEQFF
size: -
J: TRBJ2-1
D: -
V: TRBV9

DNA: TGTGCCAGCTCCCCGGGGGGAGCGGGAGCCCAGTTCTTC
CDR3: CASSPGGAGAQFF
size: -
J: TRBJ2-1
D: TRBD2
V: TRBV18

DNA: TGTGCCAGTAGTAGTAGGACAAGATATGGGGCCAACGTCCTGACTTTC
CDR3: CASSSRTRYGANVLTF
size: -
J: TRBJ2-6
D: -
V: TRBV19

DNA: TGCAGCGTTGTATCAGCGGGAGTGAGTGAGCAGTTCTTC
CDR3: CSVVSAGVSEQFF
size: few
J: TRBJ2-1
D: TRBD2
V: TRBV29-1

DNA: TGTGCCAGCAGCTTGCCTAGCACAGATACGCAGTATTTT
CDR3: CASSLPSTDTQYF
size: -
J: TRBJ2-3
D: -
V: TRBV5-4

DNA: TGTGCCATCAGTGAGTTCAGCGGGAGTGAAGAGACCCAGTACTTC
CDR3: CAISEFSGSEETQYF
size: -
J: TRBJ2-5
D: TRBD2
V: TRBV10-3

DNA: TGTGCCAGTACGGGGTGGACGAACACCGGGGAGCTGTTTTTT
CDR3: CASTGWTNTGELFF
size: -
J: TRBJ2-2
D: -
V: TRBV27

DNA: TGTGCCAGCAATCAGGGGGCCCAAGAGACCCAGTACTTC
CDR3: CASNQGAQETQYF
size: few
J: TRBJ2-5
D: TRBD1
V: TRBV6-1

DNA: TGTGCCAGTAGTATGGCGGCTAGTGGGCAGCCCCAGCATTTT
CDR3: CASSMAASGQPQHF
size: -
J: TRBJ1-5
D: -
V: TRBV19

DNA: TGTGCCAGCAGCGTAGAGGCGGTCGGAGAGACCGGGGAGCTGTTTTTT
CDR3: CASSVEAVGETGELFF
size: few
J: TRBJ2-2
D: -
V: TRBV9

DNA: TGTGCCAGTAGTCGGACAGCTAGCAATCAGCCCCAGCATTTT
CDR3: CASSRTASNQPQHF
size: -
J: TRBJ1-5
D: -
V: TRBV19

DNA: TGTGCCAGTAGTATCAGCGGGGGGTTGGGTGAAAAACTGTTTTTT
CDR3: CASSISGGLGEKLFF
size: -
J: TRBJ1-4
D: -
V: TRBV19

DNA: TGTGCCAGCAGCTTAGCCCAGCGGGGACTGGGAGAGACCCAGTACTTC
CDR3: CASSLAQRGLGETQYF
size: -
J: TRBJ2-5
D: TRBD2
V: TRBV7-2

DNA: TGTGCCAGCAGCCAAGTGTCCCAGAAAAACACAGATACGCAGTATTTT
CDR3: CASSQVSQKNTDTQYF
size: -
J: TRBJ2-3
D: -
V: TRBV14

DNA: TGTGCCAGCAGCCCTTCACAGGGAAGGAACTATGGCTACACCTTC
CDR3: CASSPSQGRNYGYTF
size: -
J: TRBJ1-2
D: -
V: TRBV5-4

DNA: TGTGCCTGGAGGCGGGACAGCAACACTGAAGCTTTCTTT
CDR3: CAWRRDSNTEAFF
size: -
J: TRBJ1-1
D: TRBD1
V: TRBV30

DNA: TGTGCCAGCAGCCAGGGGGCGGGAGGGAGCTCCTACAATGAGCAGTTCTTC
CDR3: CASSQGAGGSSYNEQFF
size: -
J: TRBJ2-1
D: -
V: TRBV9

DNA: TGTGCCAGCAGCGTAAGAGCCGGGACTAGCGGGAAGGATGAGCAGTTCTTC
CDR3: CASSVRAGTSGKDEQFF
size: -
J: TRBJ2-1
D: TRBD2
V: TRBV9

DNA: TGTGCCATCAGTGAGTCTACGGGGTCAGATACGCAGTATTTT
CDR3: CAISESTGSDTQYF
size: -
J: TRBJ2-3
D: -
V: TRBV10-3

DNA: TGTGCCAGCAGTTTGACTTTCGGGTACAGCACAGATACGCAGTATTTT
CDR3: CASSLTFGYSTDTQYF
size: -
J: TRBJ2-3
D: -
V: TRBV6-5

DNA: TGTGCCAGCAGTGCACAGAACACCGGGGAGCTGTTTTTT
CDR3: CASSAQNTGELFF
size: -
J: TRBJ2-2
D: -
V: TRBV6-4

DNA: TGTGCCTGGAGTCCGGGACAGGGGGCAACTAATGAAAAACTGTTTTTT
CDR3: CAWSPGQGATNEKLFF
size: -
J: TRBJ1-4
D: TRBD1
V: TRBV30